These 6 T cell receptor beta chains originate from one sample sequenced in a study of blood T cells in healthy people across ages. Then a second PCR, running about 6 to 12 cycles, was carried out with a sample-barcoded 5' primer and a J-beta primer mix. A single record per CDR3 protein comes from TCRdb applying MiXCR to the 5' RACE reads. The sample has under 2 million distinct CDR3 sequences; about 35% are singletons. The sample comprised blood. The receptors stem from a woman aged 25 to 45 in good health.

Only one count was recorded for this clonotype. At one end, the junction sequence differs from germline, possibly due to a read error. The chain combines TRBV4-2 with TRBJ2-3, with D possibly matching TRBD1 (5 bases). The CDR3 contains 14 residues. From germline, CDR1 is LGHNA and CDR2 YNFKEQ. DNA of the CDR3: TGTGTCAGCAGCCCGAACCTGGACACGGATACGCAGTATTTT. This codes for CVSSPNLDTDTQYF.

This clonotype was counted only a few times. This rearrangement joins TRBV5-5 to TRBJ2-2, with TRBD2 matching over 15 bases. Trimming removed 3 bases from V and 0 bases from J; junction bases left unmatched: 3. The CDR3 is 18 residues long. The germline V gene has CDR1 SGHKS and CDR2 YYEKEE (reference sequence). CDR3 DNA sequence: TGTGCCAGCAGCTATGGACTAGCGGGAGGGCCGAACACCGGGGAGCTGTTTTTT. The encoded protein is CASSYGLAGGPNTGELFF.

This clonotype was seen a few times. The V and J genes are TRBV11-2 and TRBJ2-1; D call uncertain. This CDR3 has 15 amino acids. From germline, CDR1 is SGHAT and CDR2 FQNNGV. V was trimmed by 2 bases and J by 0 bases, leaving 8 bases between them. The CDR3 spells CASSLPESSYNEQFF. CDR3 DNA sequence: TGTGCCAGCAGCTTACCCGAGAGCTCCTACAATGAGCAGTTCTTC.

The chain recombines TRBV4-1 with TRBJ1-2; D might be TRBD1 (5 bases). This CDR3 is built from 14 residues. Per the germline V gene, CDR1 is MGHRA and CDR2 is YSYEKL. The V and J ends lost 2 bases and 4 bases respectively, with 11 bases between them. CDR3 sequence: CASSQRDGAYGYTF. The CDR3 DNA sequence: TGCGCCAGCAGCCAAAGGGACGGAGCCTATGGCTACACCTTC.

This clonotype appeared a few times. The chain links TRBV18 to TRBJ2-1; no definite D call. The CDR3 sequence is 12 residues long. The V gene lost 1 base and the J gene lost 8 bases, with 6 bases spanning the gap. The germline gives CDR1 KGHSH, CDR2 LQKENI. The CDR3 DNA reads TGTGCCAGCTCACCACGAGAGGATGAGCAGTTCTTC. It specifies CASSPREDEQFF.

The CDR3 region is CASSQDGEGSHNEQFF. The CDR3, as DNA: TGTGCCAGCAGCCAAGATGGGGAGGGATCACACAATGAGCAGTTCTTC. The chain uses TRBV14 and TRBJ2-1, with 7 bases aligning to TRBD2. Germline CDR1 reads SGHDN; CDR2 reads FVKESK. CDR3 size: 16 residues. The J segment lost 5 bases and the V segment lost 0 bases, leaving 7 bases of the junction unmatched.